The clone carrying this TCR beta chain was seen more than once but under ten times. The record originates from a study of T cell repertoires in cytomegalovirus infection. Across the study: Shared public TCR beta signatures pointed to both CMV infection and a matching HLA type.

CDR3 length: 15 amino acids. Germline V gene sequence: CDR1 MNHEY, CDR2 SMNVEV (reference sequence). Deletions cut 2 bases from V and 1 base from J, with 11 bases between. TCRdb fed the reads into MiXCR, producing one record per CDR3 protein. The data show about 450,000 distinct CDR3 sequences, approximately 30% seen once. The TCR comes from a human donor in good health (CMV status not recorded). Some clones in this sample may be carry-over from other donors' samples. Sequencing used PBMCs. The J gene is TRBJ1-1, the V gene TRBV27; D gene ambiguous. The CDR3 spells CASSLERRSNTEAFF. Here the CDR3 DNA reads TGTGCCAGCAGTTTAGAGCGGCGGTCGAACACTGAAGCTTTCTTT.